The sequence of this T cell receptor (beta chain) was determined in a study of T-cell memory formation after mild COVID-19. Study summary: The TCR clusters were mostly specific to one donor. Study-wide results and limits: Clones which contracted sat mainly in CM and EM if CD4+, and in EMRA if CD8+. Clones contracting across day 15 to 85 had a balanced CD4/CD8 profile; later expanding clones leaned CD4+.

As regards this clonotype: Its antigen is still unknown.

TCRdb reprocessed the 5' RACE reads via MiXCR and lists one record per CDR3 protein. This table holds about 470,000 distinct CDR3 sequences, roughly 18% found once. Germline-derived CDR1 and CDR2 are DFQATT and SNEGSKA (reference sequence). This CDR3 is 13 amino acids long. This sequence joins TRBV20-1 and TRBJ2-5; D perhaps matches TRBD2 (5 bases). Sequencing input: PBMCs or a T cell subset sorted from them (not recorded which). This sequence originates from an adult woman who had mild COVID-19 (a few samples of this study predate the infection). Cell type and time point are not known. The CDR3 DNA sequence: TGCACCATTAGCGACCCGAACCAAGAGACCCAGTACTTC. Protein product: CTISDPNQETQYF.